This is a list of T cell receptor beta chains from one sample in a study of T cells in tumors after PD-1 blockade. Profiled with immunoSEQ multiplex PCR; TCRdb holds only in-frame clones, not every one. The sample includes 45,000 to 60,000 clones, roughly 73% of them seen just once. This material consisted of PBMCs, taken before anti-PD-1 treatment. These receptors all come from a human donor with basal cell carcinoma. Each CDR3 is given with its conserved first and last residue. The order of the fields is clone size, D gene, J gene, V gene, CDR3 protein, CDR3 DNA. D genes are given only for firm matches. A clone size is listed for some rows: how often the clone was seen (once, few, many), or a class if it is expanded.

>.|.|TRBJ2-5|TRBV2
CATAGSPGETQYF
TGTGCCACTGCAGGGAGTCCTGGAGAGACCCAGTACTTC
>few|.|TRBJ1-1|TRBV18
CASSSGQRGTEAFF
TGTGCCAGCTCATCAGGACAGAGGGGCACTGAAGCTTTCTTT
>once|.|TRBJ1-2|TRBV9
CASSPADGPYGYTF
TGTGCCAGCAGCCCAGCTGACGGGCCCTATGGCTACACCTTC
>.|.|TRBJ1-5|TRBV12-3/TRBV12-4
CASRIGTVEPQHF
TGTGCCAGCAGGATTGGGACGGTCGAGCCCCAGCATTTT
>few|TRBD2|TRBJ2-3|TRBV3-1/TRBV3-2
CASSQDSTSVAQYF
TGTGCCAGCAGCCAAGATTCGACTAGCGTAGCGCAGTATTTT
>.|.|TRBJ2-2|TRBV7-9
CASSPSGKTGELFF
TGTGCCAGCAGCCCGAGTGGGAAAACCGGGGAGCTGTTTTTT
>.|.|TRBJ1-1|TRBV7-2
CASSLIRVGTEAFF
TGTGCCAGCAGCTTAATCCGGGTCGGAACTGAAGCTTTCTTT
>.|TRBD2|TRBJ2-7|TRBV10-1
CASSRTSRHEQYF
TGCGCCAGCAGCAGGACTAGCCGTCACGAGCAGTACTTC
>.|.|TRBJ2-3|TRBV28
CASSLTGEGTDTQYF
TGTGCCAGCAGTTTGACCGGGGAGGGCACAGATACGCAGTATTTT
>.|TRBD1|TRBJ2-1|TRBV28
CASSSGTGWNEQFF
TGTGCCAGCAGTTCCGGGACAGGATGGAATGAGCAGTTCTTC
>.|TRBD1|TRBJ2-2|TRBV7-3
CASSLTTGLEELFF
TGTGCCAGCAGCTTAACGACAGGGCTCGAGGAGCTGTTTTTT
>few|TRBD2|TRBJ2-2|TRBV30
CAWSVPGGRGSRGELFF
TGTGCCTGGAGTGTACCGGGCGGGAGGGGGTCGCGCGGGGAGCTGTTTTTT
>.|.|TRBJ2-5|TRBV19
CASSIHQETQYF
TGTGCCAGTAGTATCCACCAAGAGACCCAGTACTTC
>.|.|TRBJ1-1|TRBV5-1
CASTVLGGNTEAFF
TGCGCCAGCACTGTACTTGGCGGGAACACTGAAGCTTTCTTT
>.|.|TRBJ2-7|TRBV7-2
CASTLNRAQGEQYF
TGTGCCAGCACTCTCAACAGGGCACAAGGAGAGCAGTACTTC
>few|.|TRBJ1-5|TRBV15
CATSRDKGSNQPQHF
TGTGCCACCAGCAGAGATAAGGGTAGCAATCAGCCCCAGCATTTT
>.|.|TRBJ2-5|TRBV6-6
CASKNQGSGETQYF
TGTGCCAGCAAAAACCAGGGATCGGGTGAGACCCAGTACTTC
>.|.|TRBJ2-1|TRBV10-3
CAISESIVGEQFF
TGTGCCATCAGTGAGTCGATAGTCGGGGAGCAGTTCTTC
>.|.|TRBJ1-2|TRBV18
CASSPAGATLNYGYTF
TGTGCCAGCTCACCAGCTGGGGCAACTCTCAACTATGGCTACACCTTC
>.|TRBD2|TRBJ2-3|TRBV27
CASSLLAGSPTDTQYF
TGTGCCAGCAGTTTATTAGCGGGCTCACCCACAGATACGCAGTATTTT
>.|.|TRBJ2-3|TRBV30
CAWSVDNTDTQYF
TGTGCCTGGAGTGTGGACAACACAGATACGCAGTATTTT
>.|.|TRBJ2-5|TRBV25-1
CASSEYRGLGQLQETQYF
TGTGCCAGCAGTGAATATCGTGGGCTCGGGCAGCTCCAAGAGACCCAGTACTTC
>.|TRBD1|TRBJ1-1|TRBV5-4
CASRPGTGGWGPEAFF
TGTGCCAGCCGCCCCGGGACAGGGGGCTGGGGCCCTGAAGCTTTCTTT
>few|.|TRBJ2-7|TRBV6-5
CASHRAGPSREQYF
TGTGCCAGCCATCGGGCCGGGCCCTCCAGAGAGCAGTACTTC
>.|.|TRBJ1-2|TRBV12-5
CASGLVPLGGPILYGYTF
TGTGCTAGTGGTTTGGTACCTTTGGGGGGGCCTATTCTCTATGGCTACACCTTC
>.|.|TRBJ1-1|TRBV9
CASSGGGGLSTEAFF
TGTGCCAGCAGCGGAGGGGGAGGGCTTAGCACTGAAGCTTTCTTT
>.|TRBD2|TRBJ2-5|TRBV6-1
CASSALLAGGKETQYF
TGTGCCAGCAGTGCGTTACTAGCGGGAGGGAAAGAGACCCAGTACTTC
>.|TRBD1|TRBJ1-5|TRBV6-5
CASRQGVNNQPQHF
TGTGCCAGTAGACAGGGGGTGAACAATCAGCCCCAGCATTTT
>.|TRBD1|TRBJ1-2|TRBV5-1
CASSPDRRDGYTF
TGCGCCAGCAGCCCGGACAGGAGGGATGGCTACACCTTC
>.|TRBD1|TRBJ2-6|TRBV30
CAWRDRYSSGANVLTF
TGTGCCTGGAGGGACAGGTACTCCTCTGGGGCCAACGTCCTGACTTTC
>once|.|TRBJ1-1|TRBV28
CASSPSLGPGTEAFF
TGTGCCAGCAGCCCGTCATTGGGGCCGGGCACTGAAGCTTTCTTT
>.|TRBD1|TRBJ1-2|TRBV3-1/TRBV3-2
CASSQRSGGYGYTF
TGTGCCAGCAGCCAAAGGTCAGGGGGTTATGGCTACACCTTC
>.|.|TRBJ1-4|TRBV2
CASSESSEKLFF
TGTGCCAGCAGTGAATCGTCGGAAAAACTGTTTTTT
>.|.|TRBJ1-6|TRBV14
CASSQVSSGRMANSPLHF
TGTGCCAGCAGCCAAGTATCATCGGGACGGATGGCAAATTCACCCCTCCACTTT
>once|.|TRBJ1-3|TRBV2
CASITGGSGNTIYF
TGTGCCAGCATAACGGGGGGATCTGGAAACACCATATATTTT